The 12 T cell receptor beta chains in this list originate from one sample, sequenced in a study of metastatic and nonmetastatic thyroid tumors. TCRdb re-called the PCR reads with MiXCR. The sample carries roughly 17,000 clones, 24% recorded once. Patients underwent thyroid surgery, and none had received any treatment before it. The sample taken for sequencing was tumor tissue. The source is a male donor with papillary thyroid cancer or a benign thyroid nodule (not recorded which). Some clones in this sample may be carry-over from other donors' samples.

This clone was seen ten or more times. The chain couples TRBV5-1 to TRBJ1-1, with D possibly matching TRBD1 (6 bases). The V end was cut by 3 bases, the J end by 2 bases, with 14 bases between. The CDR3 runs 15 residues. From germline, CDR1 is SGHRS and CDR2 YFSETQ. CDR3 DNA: TGCGCCAGCAGCTACAATCAGGGGATAAACACTGAAGCTTTCTTT. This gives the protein CASSYNQGINTEAFF. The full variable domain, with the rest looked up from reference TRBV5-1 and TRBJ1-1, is KAGVTQTPRYLIKTRGQQVTLSCSPISGHRSVSWYQQTPGQGLQFLFEYFSETQRNKGNFPGRFSGRQFSNSRSEMNVSTLELGDSALYLCASSYNQGINTEAFFGQGTRLTVV.

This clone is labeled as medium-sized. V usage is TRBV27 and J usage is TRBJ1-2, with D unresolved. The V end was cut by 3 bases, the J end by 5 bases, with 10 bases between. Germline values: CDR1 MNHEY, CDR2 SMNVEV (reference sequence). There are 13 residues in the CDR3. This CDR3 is CASSFRGMYGYTF. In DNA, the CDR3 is TGTGCCAGCAGTTTCCGAGGGATGTATGGCTACACCTTC.

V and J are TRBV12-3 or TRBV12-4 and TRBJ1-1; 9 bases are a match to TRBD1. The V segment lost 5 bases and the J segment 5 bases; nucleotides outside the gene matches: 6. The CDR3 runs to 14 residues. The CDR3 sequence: CASSARTGVTEAFF. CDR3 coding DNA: TGTGCCAGCAGTGCCCGGACAGGGGTTACTGAAGCTTTCTTT.

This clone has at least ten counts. The CDR3 coding sequence is TGTGCCAGCAGCTCCACATACCAAGAGACCCAGTACTTC. Translated, it gives CASSSTYQETQYF. The genes are TRBV7-2 and TRBJ2-5; D is undetermined. The CDR3 runs to 13 residues. The germline CDR1 and CDR2 sequences are SGHTA and FQGNSA. V gave up 4 bases and J gave up 0 bases, with 6 bases separating them. The full variable domain, completed using reference TRBV7-2 and TRBJ2-5, is GAGVSQSPSNKVTEKGKDVELRCDPISGHTALYWYRQSLGQGLEFLIYFQGNSAPDKSGLPSDRFSAERTGGSVSTLTIQRTQQEDSAVYLCASSSTYQETQYFGPGTRLLVL.

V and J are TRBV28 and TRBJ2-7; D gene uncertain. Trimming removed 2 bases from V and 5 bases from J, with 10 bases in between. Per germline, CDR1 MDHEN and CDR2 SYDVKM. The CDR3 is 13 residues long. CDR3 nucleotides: TGTGCCAGCAGTTTACGAGGTGGGGACGAGCAGTACTTC. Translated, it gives CASSLRGGDEQYF.

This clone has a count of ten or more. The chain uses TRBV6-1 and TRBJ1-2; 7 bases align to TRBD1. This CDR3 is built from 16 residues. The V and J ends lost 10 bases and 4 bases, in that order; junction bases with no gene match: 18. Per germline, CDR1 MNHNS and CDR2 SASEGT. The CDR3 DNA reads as TGTGCCACCCAGGGCCTCGAAGGCAGGGGGGCCTATGGCTACACCTTC. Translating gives CATQGLEGRGAYGYTF.

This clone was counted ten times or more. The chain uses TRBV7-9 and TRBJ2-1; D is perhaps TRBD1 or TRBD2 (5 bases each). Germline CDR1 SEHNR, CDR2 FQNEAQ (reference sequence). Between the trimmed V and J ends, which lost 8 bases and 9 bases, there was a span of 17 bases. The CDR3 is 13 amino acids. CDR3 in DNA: TGTGCCAGCGTCAGAGGGGTGGGGCTTGAGCAGTTCTTC. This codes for CASVRGVGLEQFF.

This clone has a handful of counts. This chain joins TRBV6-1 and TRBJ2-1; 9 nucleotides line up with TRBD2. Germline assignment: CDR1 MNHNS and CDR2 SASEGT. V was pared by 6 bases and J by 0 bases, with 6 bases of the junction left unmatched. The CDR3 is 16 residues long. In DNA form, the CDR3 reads TGTGCCAGCAGATTTAGCGGGGGAGGCTCCTACAATGAGCAGTTCTTC. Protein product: CASRFSGGGSYNEQFF.

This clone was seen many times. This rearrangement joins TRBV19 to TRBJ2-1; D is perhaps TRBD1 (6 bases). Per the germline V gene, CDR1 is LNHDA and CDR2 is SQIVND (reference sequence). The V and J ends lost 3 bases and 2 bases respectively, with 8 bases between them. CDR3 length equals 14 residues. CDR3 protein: CASSIRQAYNEQFF. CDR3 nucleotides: TGTGCCAGTAGTATCCGACAGGCCTACAATGAGCAGTTCTTC.

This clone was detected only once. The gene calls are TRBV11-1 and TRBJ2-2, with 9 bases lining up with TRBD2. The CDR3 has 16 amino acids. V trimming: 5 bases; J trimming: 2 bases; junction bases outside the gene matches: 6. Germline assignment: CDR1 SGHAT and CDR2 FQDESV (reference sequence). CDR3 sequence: CASSPVSGSNTGELFF. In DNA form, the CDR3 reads TGTGCCAGCAGCCCCGTTAGCGGGAGTAACACCGGGGAGCTGTTTTTT.

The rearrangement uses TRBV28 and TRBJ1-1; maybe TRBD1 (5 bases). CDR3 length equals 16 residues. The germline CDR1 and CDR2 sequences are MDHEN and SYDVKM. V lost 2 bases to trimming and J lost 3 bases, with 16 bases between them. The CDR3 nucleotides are TGTGCCAGCAGTTTACACCTCCGCGGAGGGGACACTGAAGCTTTCTTT. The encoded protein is CASSLHLRGGDTEAFF.

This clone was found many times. As DNA, the CDR3 is TGTGCCAGTAGTAGGGAGAGGGGCAATCAGCCCCAGCATTTT. Amino acids: CASSRERGNQPQHF. The chain has TRBV19 and TRBJ1-5; D is unclear. Germline loops: CDR1 LNHDA, CDR2 SQIVND (reference sequence). The length of the CDR3 is 14 residues. Trimming pared 4 bases from V and 2 bases from J, leaving 9 bases between.